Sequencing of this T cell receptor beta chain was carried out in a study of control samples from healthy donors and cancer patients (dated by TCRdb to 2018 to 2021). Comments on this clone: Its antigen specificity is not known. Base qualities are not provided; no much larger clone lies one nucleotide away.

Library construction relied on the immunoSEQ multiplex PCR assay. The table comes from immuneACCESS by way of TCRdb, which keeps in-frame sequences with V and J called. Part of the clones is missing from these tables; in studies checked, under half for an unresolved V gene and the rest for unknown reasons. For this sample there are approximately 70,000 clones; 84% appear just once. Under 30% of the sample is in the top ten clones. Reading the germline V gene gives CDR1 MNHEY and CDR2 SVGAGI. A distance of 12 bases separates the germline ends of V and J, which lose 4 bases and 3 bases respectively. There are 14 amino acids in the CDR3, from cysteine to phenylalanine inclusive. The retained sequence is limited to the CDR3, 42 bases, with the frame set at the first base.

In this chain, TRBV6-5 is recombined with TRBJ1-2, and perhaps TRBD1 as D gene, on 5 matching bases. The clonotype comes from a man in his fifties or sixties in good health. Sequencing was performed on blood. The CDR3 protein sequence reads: CASSFRGVDYGYTF. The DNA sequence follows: TGTGCCAGCAGTTTCCGGGGGGTGGACTATGGCTACACCTTC.